Below are 2 T cell receptor beta chains sequenced from a single sample in a study of CD8 T cells in Susac syndrome (dated by TCRdb to between 2018 and 2021). The library was prepared using the immunoSEQ multiplex PCR assay. RNA was extracted using the RNeasy kit, and about 0.45 to 1 microgram was reverse transcribed with random hexamers. TCRdb reran the public reads through fastp at Q25 and MiXCR, keeping productive beta chains. Identical CDR3 protein sequences are pooled into one entry, listed with their most common genes and DNA. For this sample there are approximately 210,000 distinct CDR3 sequences; around 93% appear just once. Around 0.15% of the sample is in the top ten clones. The source material was CD4+ T cells from PBMCs. The receptors were gathered from a human donor with Susac syndrome.

The chain uses TRBV4-3 and TRBJ2-1; TRBD2 agrees at 11 bases. Germline CDR1 reads LGHNA; CDR2 reads YSLEER. The V segment lost 0 bases and the J segment 3 bases; nucleotides outside the gene matches: 7. This CDR3 contains 18 residues. Here the CDR3 DNA reads TGCGCCAGCAGCCAAGATGTCGCGACTAGCGGGGACTACAATGAGCAGTTCTTC. Its translation: CASSQDVATSGDYNEQFF.

The V gene is TRBV9, the J gene TRBJ1-1; D call uncertain. The ends were cut back, 0 bases at V and 2 bases at J, with 11 bases in the middle. The germline V gene has CDR1 SGDLS and CDR2 YYNGEE. The CDR3 has 15 residues. Here the CDR3 DNA reads TGTGCCAGCAGCGTAGCTACAACCGCCAACACTGAAGCTTTCTTT. It codes for CASSVATTANTEAFF.